A selection of T cell receptor beta chains follows, all from one sample in a study of shared clonotypes between healthy human individuals. The protocol was immunoSEQ multiplex PCR, while the TCRdb copy is restricted to in-frame clones and leaves out a portion. This table holds about 2 million clones, roughly 96% found once. The sequencing input was naive CD4+ T cells sorted from blood. Every receptor here comes from a man aged 18 to 30 in good health. The CDR3 runs from the conserved cysteine through the conserved F or W. D genes are given only for firm matches. Only some rows state a clone size, as once, few, many or a class for expanded clones.

size: -; J: TRBJ1-2; D: -; V: TRBV9; CDR3: CASSSRRENYGYTF; DNA: TGTGCCAGCAGCTCCCGACGTGAGAACTATGGCTACACCTTC
size: -; J: TRBJ1-5; D: TRBD1; V: TRBV5-1; CDR3: CASSPGQGTFGNQPQHF; DNA: TGCGCCAGCAGCCCGGGACAGGGTACGTTCGGCAATCAGCCCCAGCATTTT
size: -; J: TRBJ2-7; D: TRBD2; V: TRBV5-4; CDR3: CASSLAGTSYEQYF; DNA: TGTGCCAGCAGCCTAGCGGGAACGTCCTACGAGCAGTACTTC
size: -; J: TRBJ1-2; D: -; V: TRBV9; CDR3: CASSATRQGIYGYTF; DNA: TGTGCCAGCAGCGCCACCAGGCAGGGGATCTATGGCTACACCTTC
size: -; J: TRBJ2-7; D: -; V: TRBV4-2; CDR3: CASSLGPDGSYEQYF; DNA: TGTGCCAGCAGCTTGGGTCCAGATGGTTCTTACGAGCAGTACTTC
size: -; J: TRBJ2-7; D: TRBD2; V: TRBV5-4; CDR3: CASSPGTSGGYEQYF; DNA: TGTGCCAGCAGCCCTGGGACTAGCGGGGGGTACGAGCAGTACTTC
size: -; J: TRBJ2-7; D: -; V: TRBV7-2; CDR3: CASSPPGLSGYEQYF; DNA: TGTGCCAGCAGCCCACCGGGACTTTCAGGCTACGAGCAGTACTTC
size: -; J: TRBJ2-7; D: TRBD2; V: TRBV7-8; CDR3: CASSLDIASGNTDEQYF; DNA: TGTGCCAGCAGCTTAGATATAGCTAGCGGGAATACGGACGAGCAGTACTTC
size: -; J: TRBJ2-3; D: TRBD1; V: TRBV19; CDR3: CASSPDRADTQYF; DNA: TGTGCCAGTAGCCCAGACAGGGCAGATACGCAGTATTTT
size: -; J: TRBJ2-5; D: -; V: TRBV5-4; CDR3: CASSYDHLGETQYF; DNA: TGTGCCAGCAGCTACGACCATCTGGGGGAGACCCAGTACTTC
size: -; J: TRBJ2-7; D: TRBD1; V: TRBV7-2; CDR3: CASSLAGTESYGQYF; DNA: TGTGCCAGCAGCTTAGCGGGGACAGAAAGCTACGGGCAGTACTTC
size: -; J: TRBJ1-2; D: -; V: TRBV27; CDR3: CASSLIGEVVDYGYTF; DNA: TGTGCCAGCAGTTTAATTGGGGAGGTTGTTGACTATGGCTACACCTTC
size: -; J: TRBJ2-7; D: -; V: TRBV18; CDR3: CASSPPSSYEQYF; DNA: TGTGCCAGCTCACCCCCGAGCTCCTACGAGCAGTACTTC
size: -; J: TRBJ2-1; D: -; V: TRBV2; CDR3: CASSEGILQFF; DNA: TGTGCCAGCAGTGAGGGTATTTTGCAGTTCTTC
size: -; J: TRBJ1-6; D: TRBD1; V: TRBV2; CDR3: CASSVGQGGNNSPLHF; DNA: TGTGCCAGCAGTGTGGGACAGGGAGGGAATAATTCACCCCTCCACTTT
size: -; J: TRBJ2-1; D: -; V: TRBV2; CDR3: CASSPVILGSSYNEQFF; DNA: TGTGCCAGCAGCCCCGTAATACTAGGAAGCTCCTACAATGAGCAGTTCTTC
size: -; J: TRBJ2-7; D: TRBD1; V: TRBV5-1; CDR3: CASSSGQDLGEQYF; DNA: TGCGCCAGCAGCTCTGGACAGGACCTAGGCGAGCAGTACTTC
size: -; J: TRBJ1-4; D: TRBD1; V: TRBV11-2; CDR3: CASRRTGNEKLFF; DNA: TGTGCCAGCAGGCGGACAGGGAACGAAAAACTGTTTTTT
size: once; J: TRBJ2-7; D: -; V: TRBV12-5; CDR3: CASGLGQISSYEQYF; DNA: TGTGCTAGTGGTTTGGGGCAGATCAGCTCCTACGAGCAGTACTTC
size: -; J: TRBJ2-1; D: TRBD2; V: TRBV5-4; CDR3: CASSRTSGSYNEQFF; DNA: TGTGCCAGCAGCCGGACTAGCGGGTCCTACAATGAGCAGTTCTTC
size: once; J: TRBJ2-7; D: TRBD2; V: TRBV6-6; CDR3: CASSYSRGGVAGEQYF; DNA: TGTGCCAGCAGTTACTCGAGGGGAGGGGTGGCCGGCGAGCAGTACTTC
size: -; J: TRBJ2-1; D: -; V: TRBV10-1; CDR3: CASSDPGVGEQFF; DNA: TGCGCCAGCAGTGATCCGGGAGTGGGTGAGCAGTTCTTC
size: -; J: TRBJ2-3; D: TRBD2; V: TRBV9; CDR3: CASSVGLAGGKVPDTQYF; DNA: TGTGCCAGCAGCGTAGGACTAGCGGGGGGGAAGGTGCCAGATACGCAGTATTTT
size: -; J: TRBJ2-5; D: -; V: TRBV6-5; CDR3: CASSPGTVQETQYF; DNA: TGTGCCAGCAGCCCAGGGACTGTCCAAGAGACCCAGTACTTC
size: once; J: TRBJ2-5; D: TRBD2; V: TRBV6-4; CDR3: CASSDPRTSGRITKLWETQYF; DNA: TGTGCCAGCAGTGACCCTCGGACTAGCGGGAGAATAACAAAGTTATGGGAGACCCAGTACTTC
size: -; J: TRBJ2-5; D: -; V: TRBV30; CDR3: CAWIPRGGLQETQYF; DNA: TGTGCCTGGATCCCGCGCGGGGGCCTTCAAGAGACCCAGTACTTC
size: -; J: TRBJ2-1; D: -; V: TRBV7-3; CDR3: CASSPGQSRNNEQFF; DNA: TGTGCCAGCAGCCCTGGACAGAGCCGGAACAATGAGCAGTTCTTC
size: -; J: TRBJ2-7; D: -; V: TRBV11-2; CDR3: CASSLKVPEQYF; DNA: TGTGCCAGCAGCTTAAAAGTACCTGAGCAGTACTTC
size: -; J: TRBJ2-2; D: -; V: TRBV18; CDR3: CASSPEGANTGELFF; DNA: TGTGCCAGCTCACCAGAGGGGGCGAACACCGGGGAGCTGTTTTTT
size: -; J: TRBJ1-3; D: -; V: TRBV10-3; CDR3: CAIQDSKLGSAIYF; DNA: TGTGCCATCCAGGACAGCAAGTTAGGTTCGGCCATATATTTT
size: -; J: TRBJ1-4; D: TRBD1; V: TRBV2; CDR3: CASQRQGSNEKLFF; DNA: TGTGCCAGCCAGAGACAGGGGTCTAATGAAAAACTGTTTTTT
size: once; J: TRBJ2-1; D: TRBD2; V: TRBV11-2; CDR3: CASSPQRLAGVEQFF; DNA: TGTGCCAGCAGCCCGCAGAGACTAGCGGGAGTTGAGCAGTTCTTC
size: -; J: TRBJ2-7; D: TRBD2; V: TRBV7-6; CDR3: CASSLAPGLAYEQYF; DNA: TGTGCCAGCAGCTTAGCACCGGGACTAGCTTACGAGCAGTACTTC
size: -; J: TRBJ2-3; D: -; V: TRBV6-5; CDR3: CASSTTWTSTDTQYF; DNA: TGTGCCAGCAGTACGACGTGGACTAGCACAGATACGCAGTATTTT
size: -; J: TRBJ1-1; D: -; V: TRBV18; CDR3: CASSVVRFGTEAFF; DNA: TGTGCCAGCTCAGTAGTCAGATTCGGGACTGAAGCTTTCTTT
size: -; J: TRBJ2-3; D: -; V: TRBV6-5; CDR3: CASSYGLPSTDTQYF; DNA: TGTGCCAGCAGTTACGGGCTCCCAAGCACAGATACGCAGTATTTT
size: -; J: TRBJ2-7; D: TRBD1; V: TRBV29-1; CDR3: CSVIRTGTEQYF; DNA: TGCAGCGTAATAAGGACAGGGACCGAGCAGTACTTC
size: -; J: TRBJ1-4; D: -; V: TRBV2; CDR3: CASSFLGREGGFF; DNA: TGTGCCAGCTCATTCCTTGGGAGGGAAGGCGGATTTTTT
size: -; J: TRBJ2-5; D: TRBD1; V: TRBV29-1; CDR3: CSVEASGQGVETQYF; DNA: TGCAGCGTTGAGGCCTCGGGACAGGGGGTCGAGACCCAGTACTTC
size: once; J: TRBJ2-5; D: -; V: TRBV2; CDR3: CASSEGQPQETQYF; DNA: TGTGCCAGCTCGGAGGGGCAGCCCCAAGAGACCCAGTACTTC
size: -; J: TRBJ2-5; D: -; V: TRBV6-5; CDR3: CASRRTVQETQYF; DNA: TGTGCCAGCCGGAGGACTGTTCAAGAGACCCAGTACTTC
size: -; J: TRBJ1-5; D: -; V: TRBV5-1; CDR3: CASSLRGGNQPQHF; DNA: TGCGCCAGCAGCTTGAGGGGAGGGAATCAGCCCCAGCATTTT
size: once; J: TRBJ2-7; D: TRBD2; V: TRBV2; CDR3: CASSEWAGGSYEQYF; DNA: TGTGCCAGCAGTGAATGGGCGGGGGGGAGCTACGAGCAGTACTTC